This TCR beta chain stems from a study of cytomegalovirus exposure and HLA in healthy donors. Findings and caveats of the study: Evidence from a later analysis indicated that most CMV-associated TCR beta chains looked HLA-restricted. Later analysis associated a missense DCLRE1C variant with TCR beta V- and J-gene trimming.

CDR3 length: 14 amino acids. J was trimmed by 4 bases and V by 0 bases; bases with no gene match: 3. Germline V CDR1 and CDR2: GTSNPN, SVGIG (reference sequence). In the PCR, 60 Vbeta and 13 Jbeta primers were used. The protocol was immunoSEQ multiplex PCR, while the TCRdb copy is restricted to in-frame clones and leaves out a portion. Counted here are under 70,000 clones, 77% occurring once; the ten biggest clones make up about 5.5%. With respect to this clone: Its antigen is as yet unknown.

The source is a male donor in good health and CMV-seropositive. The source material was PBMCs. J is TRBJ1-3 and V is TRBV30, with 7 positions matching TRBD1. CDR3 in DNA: TGTGCCTGGAGTGTAAAGGGGGCGGGAAACACCATATATTTT. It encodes CAWSVKGAGNTIYF. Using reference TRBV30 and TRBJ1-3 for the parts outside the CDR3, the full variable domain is SQTIHQWPATLVQPVGSPLSLECTVEGTSNPNLYWYRQAAGRGLQLLFYSVGIGQISSEVPQNLSASRPQDRQFILSSKKLLLSDSGFYLCAWSVKGAGNTIYFGEGSWLTVV.